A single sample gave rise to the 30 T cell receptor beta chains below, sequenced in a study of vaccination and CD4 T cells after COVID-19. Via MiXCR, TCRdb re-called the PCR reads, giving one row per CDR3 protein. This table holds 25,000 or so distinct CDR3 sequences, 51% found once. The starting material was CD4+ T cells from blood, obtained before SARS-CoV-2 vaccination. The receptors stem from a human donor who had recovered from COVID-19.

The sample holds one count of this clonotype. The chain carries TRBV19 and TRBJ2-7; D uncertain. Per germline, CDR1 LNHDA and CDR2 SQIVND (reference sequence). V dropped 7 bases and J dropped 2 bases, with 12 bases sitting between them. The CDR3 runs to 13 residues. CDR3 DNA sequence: TGTGCCAGTATTAGGGTAAGGGCCTACGAGCAGTACTTC. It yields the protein CASIRVRAYEQYF.

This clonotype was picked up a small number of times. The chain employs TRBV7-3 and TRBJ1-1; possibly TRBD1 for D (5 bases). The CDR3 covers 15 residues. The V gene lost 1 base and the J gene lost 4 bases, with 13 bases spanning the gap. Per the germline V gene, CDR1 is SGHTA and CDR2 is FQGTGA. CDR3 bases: TGTGCCAGCAGCTTAAGGGGGGGAAGAACCACTGAAGCTTTCTTT. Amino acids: CASSLRGGRTTEAFF.

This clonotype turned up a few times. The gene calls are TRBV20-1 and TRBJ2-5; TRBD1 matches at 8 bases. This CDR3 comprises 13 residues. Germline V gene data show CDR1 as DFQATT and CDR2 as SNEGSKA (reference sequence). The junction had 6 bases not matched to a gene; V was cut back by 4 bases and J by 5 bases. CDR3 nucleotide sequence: TGCAGTGCTATACAGGGGGGCGGGGAGACCCAGTACTTC. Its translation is CSAIQGGGETQYF.

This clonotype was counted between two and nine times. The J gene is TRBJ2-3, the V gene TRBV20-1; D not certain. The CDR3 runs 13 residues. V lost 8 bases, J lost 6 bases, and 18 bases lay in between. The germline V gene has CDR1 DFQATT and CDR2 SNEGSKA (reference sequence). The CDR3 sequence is CSTPVRTADTQYF. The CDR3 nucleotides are TGCAGTACCCCTGTGCGGACCGCGGATACGCAGTATTTT.

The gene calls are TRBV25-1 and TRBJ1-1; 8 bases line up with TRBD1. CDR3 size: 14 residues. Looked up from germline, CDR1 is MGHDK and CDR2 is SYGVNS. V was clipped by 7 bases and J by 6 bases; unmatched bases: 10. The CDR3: CASMSFQGAPEAFF. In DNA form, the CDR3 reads TGTGCCAGCATGTCTTTCCAGGGGGCCCCTGAAGCTTTCTTT.

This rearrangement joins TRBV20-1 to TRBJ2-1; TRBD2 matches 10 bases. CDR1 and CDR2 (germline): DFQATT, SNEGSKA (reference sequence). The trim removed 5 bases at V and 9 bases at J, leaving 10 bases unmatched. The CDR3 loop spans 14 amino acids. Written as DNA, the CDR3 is TGCAGTGCTCCCGTAGTTCTAGCGGGAGCTGAGCAGTTCTTC. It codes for CSAPVVLAGAEQFF.

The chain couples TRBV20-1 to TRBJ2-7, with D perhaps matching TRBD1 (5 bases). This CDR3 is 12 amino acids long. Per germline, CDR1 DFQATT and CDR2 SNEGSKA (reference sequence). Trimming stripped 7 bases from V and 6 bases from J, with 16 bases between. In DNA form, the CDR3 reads TGCAGTGAGGCAGGGCTCTCTCTCGAGCAGTACTTC. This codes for CSEAGLSLEQYF.

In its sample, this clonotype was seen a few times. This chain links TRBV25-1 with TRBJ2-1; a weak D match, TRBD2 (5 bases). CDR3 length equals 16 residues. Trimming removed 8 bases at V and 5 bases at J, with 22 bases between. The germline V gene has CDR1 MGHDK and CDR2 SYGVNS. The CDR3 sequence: CASGRTRASRHNEQFF. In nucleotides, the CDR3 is TGTGCCAGCGGGCGGACCCGGGCTAGCAGACACAATGAGCAGTTCTTC. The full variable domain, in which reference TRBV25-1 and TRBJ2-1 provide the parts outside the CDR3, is EADIYQTPRYLVIGTGKKITLECSQTMGHDKMYWYQQDPGMELHLIHYSYGVNSTEKGDLSSESTVSRIRTEHFPLTLESARPSHTSQYLCASGRTRASRHNEQFFGPGTRLTVL.

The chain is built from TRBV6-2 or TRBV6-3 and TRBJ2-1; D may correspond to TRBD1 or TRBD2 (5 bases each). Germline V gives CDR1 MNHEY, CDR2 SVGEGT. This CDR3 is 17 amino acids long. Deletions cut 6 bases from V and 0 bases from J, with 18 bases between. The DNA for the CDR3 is TGTGCCAGCAGAACCGGGACCCGAACGAGCTCCTACAATGAGCAGTTCTTC. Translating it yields CASRTGTRTSSYNEQFF.

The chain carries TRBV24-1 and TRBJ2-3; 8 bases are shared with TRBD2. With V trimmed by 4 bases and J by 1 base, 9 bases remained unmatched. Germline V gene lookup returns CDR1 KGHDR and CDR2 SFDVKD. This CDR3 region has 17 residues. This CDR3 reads CATSELTSGGGTDTQYF. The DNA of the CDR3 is TGTGCCACCAGTGAACTTACTAGCGGAGGGGGCACAGATACGCAGTATTTT.

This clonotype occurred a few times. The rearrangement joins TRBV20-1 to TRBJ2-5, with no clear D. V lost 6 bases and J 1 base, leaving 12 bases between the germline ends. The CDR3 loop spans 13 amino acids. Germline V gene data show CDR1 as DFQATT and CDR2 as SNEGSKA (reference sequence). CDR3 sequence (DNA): TGCAGTGCCACCGAGGTGGCCCAAGAGACCCAGTACTTC. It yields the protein CSATEVAQETQYF.

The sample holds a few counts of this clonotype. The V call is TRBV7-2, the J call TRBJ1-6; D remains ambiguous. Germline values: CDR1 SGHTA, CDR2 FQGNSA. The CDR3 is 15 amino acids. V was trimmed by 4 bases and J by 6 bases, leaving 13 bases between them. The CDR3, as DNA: TGTGCCAGCAGCTCCAGAGGTCGGGGTAATTCACCCCTCCACTTT. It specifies CASSSRGRGNSPLHF. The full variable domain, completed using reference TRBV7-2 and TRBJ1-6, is GAGVSQSPSNKVTEKGKDVELRCDPISGHTALYWYRQSLGQGLEFLIYFQGNSAPDKSGLPSDRFSAERTGGSVSTLTIQRTQQEDSAVYLCASSSRGRGNSPLHFGNGTRLTVT.

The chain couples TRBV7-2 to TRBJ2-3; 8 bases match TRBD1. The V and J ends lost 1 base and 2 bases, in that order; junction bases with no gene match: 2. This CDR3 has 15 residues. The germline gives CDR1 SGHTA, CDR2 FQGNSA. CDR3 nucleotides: TGTGCCAGCAGCTTAGGGACAGGGCACACAGATACGCAGTATTTT. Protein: CASSLGTGHTDTQYF.

For the CDR3, the DNA is TGCAGTGCCTCACGACTTGCCGGGAACATTCAGTACTTC. It encodes CSASRLAGNIQYF. The rearrangement joins TRBV20-1 to TRBJ2-4; D unresolved. The ends were cut back, 6 bases at V and 7 bases at J, with 16 bases in the middle. Germline-derived CDR1 and CDR2 are DFQATT and SNEGSKA (reference sequence). CDR3 length equals 13 residues.

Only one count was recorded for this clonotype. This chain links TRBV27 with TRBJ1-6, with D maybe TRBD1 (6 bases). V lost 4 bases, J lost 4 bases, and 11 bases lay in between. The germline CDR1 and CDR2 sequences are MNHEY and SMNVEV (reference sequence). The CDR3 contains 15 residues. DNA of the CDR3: TGTGCCAGCAGTTCTCAGGGGCCGTATAATTCACCCCTCCACTTT. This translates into CASSSQGPYNSPLHF.

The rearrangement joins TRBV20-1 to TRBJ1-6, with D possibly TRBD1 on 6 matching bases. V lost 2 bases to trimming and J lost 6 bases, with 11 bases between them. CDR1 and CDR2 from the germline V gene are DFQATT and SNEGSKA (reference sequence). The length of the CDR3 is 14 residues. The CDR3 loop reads CSARSGAGNSPLHF. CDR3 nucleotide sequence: TGCAGTGCTAGATCAGGGGCAGGTAATTCACCCCTCCACTTT.

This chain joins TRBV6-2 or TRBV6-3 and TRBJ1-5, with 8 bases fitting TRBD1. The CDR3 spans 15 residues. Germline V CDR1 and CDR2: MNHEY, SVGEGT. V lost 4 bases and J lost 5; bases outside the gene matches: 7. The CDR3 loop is CASSLLDRADQPQHF. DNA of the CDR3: TGTGCCAGCAGTTTATTGGACAGGGCTGATCAGCCCCAGCATTTT.

The CDR3 region is CAWTRDRPYGYTF. The CDR3 nucleotides are TGTGCCTGGACGAGGGACAGGCCCTATGGCTACACCTTC. The J gene is TRBJ1-2, the V gene TRBV30, with 8 bases identical to TRBD1. Trimming removed 4 bases from V and 4 bases from J; junction bases left unmatched: 5. In germline, CDR1 is GTSNPN, CDR2 SVGIG (reference sequence). This CDR3 spans 13 amino acids.

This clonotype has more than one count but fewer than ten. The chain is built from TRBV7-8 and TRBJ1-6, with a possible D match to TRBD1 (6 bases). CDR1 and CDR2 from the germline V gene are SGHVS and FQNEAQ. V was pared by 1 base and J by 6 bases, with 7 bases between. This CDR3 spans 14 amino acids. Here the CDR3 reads CASSLGGGNSPLHF. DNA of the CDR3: TGTGCCAGCAGCTTAGGAGGGGGTAATTCACCCCTCCACTTT.

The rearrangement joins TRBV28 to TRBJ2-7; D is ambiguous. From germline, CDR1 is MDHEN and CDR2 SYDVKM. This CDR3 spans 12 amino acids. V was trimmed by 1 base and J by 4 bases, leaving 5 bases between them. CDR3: CASSLSNYEQYF. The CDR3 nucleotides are TGTGCCAGCAGTTTATCCAATTACGAGCAGTACTTC.

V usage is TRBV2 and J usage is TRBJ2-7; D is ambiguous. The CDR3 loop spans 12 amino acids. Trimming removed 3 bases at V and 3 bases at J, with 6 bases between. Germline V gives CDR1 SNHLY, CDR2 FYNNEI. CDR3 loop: CASSDILYEQYF. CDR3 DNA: TGTGCCAGCAGTGACATTCTCTACGAGCAGTACTTC.

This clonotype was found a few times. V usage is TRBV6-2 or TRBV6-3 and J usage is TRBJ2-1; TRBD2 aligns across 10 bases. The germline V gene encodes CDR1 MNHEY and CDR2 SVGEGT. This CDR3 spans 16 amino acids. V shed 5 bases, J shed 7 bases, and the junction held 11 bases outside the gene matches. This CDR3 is CASSIGRAGGYNEQFF. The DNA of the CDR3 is TGTGCCAGCAGTATCGGACGAGCGGGAGGGTATAATGAGCAGTTCTTC.

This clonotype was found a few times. The CDR3 region has the DNA TGTGCCAGCAGTGAATCCGGGACAGGGCGCTATGGCTACACCTTC. Its translation is CASSESGTGRYGYTF. The chain couples TRBV25-1 to TRBJ1-2; 9 positions match TRBD1. The V segment lost 1 base and the J segment 4 bases; nucleotides outside the gene matches: 4. Germline CDR1 reads MGHDK; CDR2 reads SYGVNS. The CDR3 is made up of 15 amino acids.

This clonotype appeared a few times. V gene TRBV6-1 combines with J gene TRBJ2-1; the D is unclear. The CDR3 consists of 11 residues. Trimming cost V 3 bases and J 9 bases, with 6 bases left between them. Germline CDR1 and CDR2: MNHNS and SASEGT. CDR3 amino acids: CASSEMGEQFF. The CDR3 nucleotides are TGTGCCAGCAGTGAGATGGGTGAGCAGTTCTTC.

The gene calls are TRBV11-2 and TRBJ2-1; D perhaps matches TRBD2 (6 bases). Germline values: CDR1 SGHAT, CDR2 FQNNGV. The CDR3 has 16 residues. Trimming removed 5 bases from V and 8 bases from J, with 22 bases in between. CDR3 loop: CASSLGPDGSKYEQFF. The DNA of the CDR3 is TGTGCCAGCAGCCTGGGGCCTGACGGGAGTAAGTATGAGCAGTTCTTC. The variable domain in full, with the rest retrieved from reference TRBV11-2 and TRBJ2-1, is EAGVAQSPRYKIIEKRQSVAFWCNPISGHATLYWYQQILGQGPKLLIQFQNNGVVDDSQLPKDRFSAERLKGVDSTLKIQPAKLEDSAVYLCASSLGPDGSKYEQFFGPGTRLTVL.

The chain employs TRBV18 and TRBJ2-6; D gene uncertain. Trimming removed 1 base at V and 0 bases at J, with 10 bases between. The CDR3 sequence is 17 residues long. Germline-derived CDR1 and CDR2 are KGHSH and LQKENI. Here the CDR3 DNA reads TGTGCCAGCTCACCACGGCCCCATACCTCTGGGGCCAACGTCCTGACTTTC. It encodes CASSPRPHTSGANVLTF.

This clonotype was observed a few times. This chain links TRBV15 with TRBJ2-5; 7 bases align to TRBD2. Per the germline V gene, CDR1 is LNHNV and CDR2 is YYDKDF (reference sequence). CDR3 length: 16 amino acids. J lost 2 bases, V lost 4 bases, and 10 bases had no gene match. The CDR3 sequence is CATSTLGRGTQETQYF. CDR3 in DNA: TGTGCCACCAGCACCCTGGGGCGGGGGACTCAAGAGACCCAGTACTTC. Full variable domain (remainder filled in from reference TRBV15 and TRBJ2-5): DAMVIQNPRYQVTQFGKPVTLSCSQTLNHNVMYWYQQKSSQAPKLLFHYYDKDFNNEADTPDNFQSRRPNTSFCFLDIRSPGLGDTAMYLCATSTLGRGTQETQYFGPGTRLLVL.

CDR3 protein: CASSLSSASQSFNSPLHF. CDR3 coding DNA: TGTGCCAGCAGCTTATCCTCCGCGTCACAGAGCTTTAATTCACCCCTCCACTTT. This sequence joins TRBV7-9 and TRBJ1-6; D call uncertain. Trimming pared 2 bases from V and 6 bases from J, leaving 20 bases between. Per the germline V gene, CDR1 is SEHNR and CDR2 is FQNEAQ (reference sequence). This CDR3 comprises 18 residues.

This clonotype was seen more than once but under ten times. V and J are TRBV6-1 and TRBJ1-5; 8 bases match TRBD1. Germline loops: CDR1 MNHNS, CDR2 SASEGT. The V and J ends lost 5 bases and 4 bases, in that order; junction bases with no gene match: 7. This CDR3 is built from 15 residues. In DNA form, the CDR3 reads TGTGCCAGCAGTAAGACAGGGGTCCCTAATCAGCCCCAGCATTTT. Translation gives CASSKTGVPNQPQHF.

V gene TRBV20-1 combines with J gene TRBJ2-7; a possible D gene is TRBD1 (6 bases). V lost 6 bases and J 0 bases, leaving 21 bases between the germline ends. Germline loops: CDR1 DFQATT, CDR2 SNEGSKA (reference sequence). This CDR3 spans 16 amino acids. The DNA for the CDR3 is TGCAGTGCCCGCCGTTTCGACAGGCGTACCTCCTACGAGCAGTACTTC. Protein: CSARRFDRRTSYEQYF.